This is a list of T cell receptor beta chains from one sample in a study of cytomegalovirus exposure and HLA in healthy donors. The protocol was immunoSEQ multiplex PCR, while the TCRdb copy is restricted to in-frame clones and leaves out a portion. The sample includes about 63,000 clones, 70% to 85% of them seen just once. The sample comprised PBMCs. The receptors originated from a woman aged 25 to 39 in good health and CMV-seronegative. The CDR3 runs from the conserved cysteine through the conserved F or W. A D gene is named only where the DNA matches it firmly. The listing skips clone size in some rows; elsewhere it reads once, few, many or a size class.

>-|TRBV6-5|-|TRBJ2-4
TGTGCCAGCAGGTCTGACAGAAACATTCAGTACTTC
CASRSDRNIQYF
>-|TRBV21-1|-|TRBJ2-3
TGTGCCAGCAGCAAAGAGGGGGGGACTAGCACAGATACGCAGTATTTT
CASSKEGGTSTDTQYF
>-|TRBV19|few|TRBJ1-5
TGTGCCAGTAGCAATGGTGACAGCCTCAATCAGCCCCAGCATTTT
CASSNGDSLNQPQHF
>TRBD1|TRBV19|-|TRBJ1-2
TGTGCCAGTAGTTATTATATCGGGGACAGATATGTGGGCTACACCTTC
CASSYYIGDRYVGYTF
>-|TRBV6-5|-|TRBJ1-2
TGTGCCAGCTCCCACAGCGGAACCTGGGACTATGGCTACACCTTC
CASSHSGTWDYGYTF
>-|TRBV2|-|TRBJ1-6
TGTGCCAGCAGTGAGGGACAAGTTCTGATCAGGCCCCTCCACTTT
CASSEGQVLIRPLHF
>TRBD1|TRBV19|few|TRBJ1-5
TGTGCCACTACCAGGGGGCAATATCAGCCCCAGCATTTT
CATTRGQYQPQHF
>-|TRBV7-2|-|TRBJ2-2
TGTGCCAGCAGCCTCCCCAGGGGACCCAACACCGGGGAGCTGTTTTTT
CASSLPRGPNTGELFF
>-|TRBV30|-|TRBJ1-5
TGTGCCTGGGACAGAGGCGTAGGTCAGCCCCAGCATTTT
CAWDRGVGQPQHF
>-|TRBV5-8|-|TRBJ1-1
TGTGCCAGCCCCTCCCGAGGGCAGTCCGGGGGGACTGAAGCTTTCTTT
CASPSRGQSGGTEAFF
>-|TRBV4-1|-|TRBJ1-5
TGCGCCAGCAGCCAACTACAGGGATCAAATCAGCCCCAGCATTTT
CASSQLQGSNQPQHF
>TRBD1|TRBV4-1|-|TRBJ1-1
TGCGCCAGCAGCCAGCGCACAGGGGGCACTGAAGCTTTCTTT
CASSQRTGGTEAFF
>TRBD1|TRBV5-4|-|TRBJ2-5
TGTGCCAGCAGCCGGACCGCGGGACAGGGGGAAGAGACCCAGTACTTC
CASSRTAGQGEETQYF
>TRBD2|TRBV7-9|few|TRBJ2-2
TGTGCCAGTACGATAGCGGGGGGAAGTACCGGGGAGCTGTTTTTT
CASTIAGGSTGELFF
>-|TRBV5-1|-|TRBJ2-7
TGCGCCAGCAGCTTCGGACAGACGGGTTTGGGGGAGCAGTACTTC
CASSFGQTGLGEQYF
>-|TRBV7-2|-|TRBJ2-5
TGTGCCAGCAACTTAGGATCAGGGGTAGGGACCCAGTACTTC
CASNLGSGVGTQYF
>TRBD2|TRBV6-5|-|TRBJ2-3
TGTGCCAGCAGTCCCGGGACTAGCGGAACAGATACGCAGTATTTT
CASSPGTSGTDTQYF
>TRBD1|TRBV6-5|-|TRBJ2-7
TGTGCCAGCAGAAAGGGACAGGGGCTCTACGAGCAGTACTTC
CASRKGQGLYEQYF
>-|TRBV9|-|TRBJ2-5
TGTGCCAGCAGTACAGGGTTGCGAGAGACCCAGTACTTC
CASSTGLRETQYF
>TRBD1|TRBV9|-|TRBJ1-3
TGTGCCAGCAGCGCGGGACAGCCTAACTCTGGAAACACCATATATTTT
CASSAGQPNSGNTIYF
>-|TRBV5-3|-|TRBJ2-7
TGTGCCAGAAGCCAAAAAAGGCAGGGGCGCGAGCAGTACTTC
CARSQKRQGREQYF
>-|TRBV5-1|-|TRBJ2-1
TGCGCCAGCAGCTCCTCTGGGGGGATGAAGTACAATGAGCAGTTCTTC
CASSSSGGMKYNEQFF
>-|TRBV9|-|TRBJ1-6
TGTGCCAGCAGCGGAGTGGATTCACCCCTCCACTTT
CASSGVDSPLHF
>-|TRBV7-9|-|TRBJ1-4
TGTGCCAGCAGCTTTAACAGGGTGAGGGATGAAAAACTGTTTTTT
CASSFNRVRDEKLFF
>TRBD2|TRBV7-2|-|TRBJ2-3
TGTGCCAGCAGTCGGACTAGCGGGGGCTTCGCAGATACGCAGTATTTT
CASSRTSGGFADTQYF
>TRBD1|TRBV11-3|-|TRBJ1-3
TGTGCCAGCAGCTCCCCCCTAGGGGGCTCGGGAAACACCATATATTTT
CASSSPLGGSGNTIYF
>TRBD2|TRBV7-2|once|TRBJ2-5
TGTGCCAGCTCCTATAGCGGGGGGGCTTCAGAGACCCAGTACTTC
CASSYSGGASETQYF
>-|TRBV21-1|-|TRBJ1-2
TGTGCCAGCATAGACAGGGGCCATGGCTACACCTTC
CASIDRGHGYTF
>-|TRBV5-6|-|TRBJ2-3
TGTGCCAGCAGCTGGCGGGGAAGCACAGATACGCAGTATTTT
CASSWRGSTDTQYF
>-|TRBV6-6|-|TRBJ1-2
TGTGCCAGCAGTTACGAAGGGGGTTATGGCTACACCTTC
CASSYEGGYGYTF
>-|TRBV6-6|few|TRBJ1-1
TGTGCCAGCAGTTACCAGGGCGGCGGTCAGACTGAAGCTTTCTTT
CASSYQGGGQTEAFF
>TRBD2|TRBV5-1|-|TRBJ2-5
TGCGCCAGCAGCTTGGACGGGGGGGGCTCGAGAGAGACCCAGTACTTC
CASSLDGGGSRETQYF